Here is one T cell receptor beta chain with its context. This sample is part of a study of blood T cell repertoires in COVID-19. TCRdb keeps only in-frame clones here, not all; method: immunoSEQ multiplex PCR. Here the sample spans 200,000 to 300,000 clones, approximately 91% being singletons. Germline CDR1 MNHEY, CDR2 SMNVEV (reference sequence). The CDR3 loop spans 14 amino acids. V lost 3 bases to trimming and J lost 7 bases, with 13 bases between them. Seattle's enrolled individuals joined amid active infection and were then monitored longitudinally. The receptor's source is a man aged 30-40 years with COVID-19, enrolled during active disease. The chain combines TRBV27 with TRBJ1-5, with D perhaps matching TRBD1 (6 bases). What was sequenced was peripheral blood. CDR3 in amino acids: CASSFRGGGQPQHF. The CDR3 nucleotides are TGTGCCAGCAGTTTCAGGGGCGGGGGGCAGCCCCAGCATTTT.